The clone carrying this T cell receptor beta chain was detected ten times or more. Primers: 60 Vbeta forward and 13 Jbeta reverse. TCRdb keeps only in-frame clones here, not all; method: immunoSEQ multiplex PCR. The sample consists of roughly 48,000 clones, about 78% of them appearing once. The length of the CDR3 is 14 residues. Trimming removed 1 base at V and 7 bases at J, with 11 bases between. The germline CDR1 and CDR2 sequences are LGHNA and YNFKEQ. This entry comes from a study of cytomegalovirus exposure and HLA in healthy donors. The sequencing input was PBMCs. This chain links TRBV4-2 with TRBJ2-1, with D possibly being TRBD1 (6 bases). The source is a young woman in good health and CMV-seronegative. CDR3 nucleotide sequence: TGTGCCAGCAGCCAAGGACAGGAATTAAATGAGCAGTTCTTC. Its translation: CASSQGQELNEQFF.